A selection of T cell receptor beta chains follows, all from one sample in a study of T cell responses to AZD1222 COVID-19 vaccine. Data came from immunoSEQ multiplex PCR; TCRdb stores just in-frame clones and leaves some out. The data contain fewer than 250,000 clones, approximately 92% of them singletons. The sample consisted of peripheral blood, taken on day 0 of AZD1222 vaccination. These receptors came from an adult in good health. Both conserved end residues are part of each CDR3. The D gene is left open where the match is weak. The size field is filled for only some rows; it gives once, few, many or a size class.

cdr3_nt,cdr3_aa,j_call,clone_size,v_call,d_call
TGTGCCAGCAGTCTGGGGGTTGGCTACACCTTC,CASSLGVGYTF,TRBJ1-2,NA,TRBV28,NA
TGTGCCAGCAGCTCGGCAGGGGAAAGACCCTATGGCTACACCTTC,CASSSAGERPYGYTF,TRBJ1-2,NA,TRBV7-9,NA
TGTGCCAGCAGCTCCGGGACAATAGGTCTCCCCCTCCACTTT,CASSSGTIGLPLHF,TRBJ1-6,NA,TRBV6-5,NA
TGCGCCAGCAGCACCTCAGGGGGCAGGTACAATGAGCAGTTCTTC,CASSTSGGRYNEQFF,TRBJ2-1,once,TRBV5-1,TRBD1
TGTGCCAGCAGCCATTCCGGGACAGGGGGCGGAGGGGAGCAGTTCTTC,CASSHSGTGGGGEQFF,TRBJ2-1,NA,TRBV3-1/TRBV3-2,TRBD1
TGTGCCAGCAGCCCGAACGCCGGGAGGATTGAAGCTTTCTTT,CASSPNAGRIEAFF,TRBJ1-1,NA,TRBV3-1/TRBV3-2,NA
TGCGCCAGCAGCCAAGATTACAGGGAAGCTTTCTTT,CASSQDYREAFF,TRBJ1-1,NA,TRBV4-3,NA
TGTGCCAGCAGTCGGACAGGGAAGACAAGAGGCTACACCTTC,CASSRTGKTRGYTF,TRBJ1-2,NA,TRBV27,TRBD1
TGTGCCAGCAGCGCAGGGGTGTCAGAGACCCAGTACTTC,CASSAGVSETQYF,TRBJ2-5,NA,TRBV7-2,NA
TGTGCCAGCAGCCGCCCTCTGGGACTCTCATCTAATGAAAAACTGTTTTTT,CASSRPLGLSSNEKLFF,TRBJ1-4,NA,TRBV4-2,NA
TGTGCCAGCAGCTTACGGGACAGCGTTTCCTACGAGCAGTACTTC,CASSLRDSVSYEQYF,TRBJ2-7,NA,TRBV7-2,TRBD1
TGTGCCATCAGTGAGCCTACCGGAGCGTGGGGTAGTTACGGAAACACCATATATTTT,CAISEPTGAWGSYGNTIYF,TRBJ1-3,NA,TRBV10-3,NA
TGTGCCAGCAGCGTATCGGGGTCCTACAATGAGCAGTTCTTC,CASSVSGSYNEQFF,TRBJ2-1,NA,TRBV7-9,NA
TGTGCCAGCAGCTTAGGAGCACAGGGCCCCGGGCAGATATACGAGCAGTACTTC,CASSLGAQGPGQIYEQYF,TRBJ2-7,NA,TRBV11-2,NA
TGCGCCAGCAGCTCCCCCACGGGGGCATACAATGAGCAGTTCTTC,CASSSPTGAYNEQFF,TRBJ2-1,NA,TRBV5-1,NA
TGTGCCAGCAGTGTCGGGACTGGAGAAACGCAGTATTTT,CASSVGTGETQYF,TRBJ2-3,NA,TRBV2,NA
TGTGCCTGGAGATCTTTTGATACGCAGTATTTT,CAWRSFDTQYF,TRBJ2-3,NA,TRBV30,NA